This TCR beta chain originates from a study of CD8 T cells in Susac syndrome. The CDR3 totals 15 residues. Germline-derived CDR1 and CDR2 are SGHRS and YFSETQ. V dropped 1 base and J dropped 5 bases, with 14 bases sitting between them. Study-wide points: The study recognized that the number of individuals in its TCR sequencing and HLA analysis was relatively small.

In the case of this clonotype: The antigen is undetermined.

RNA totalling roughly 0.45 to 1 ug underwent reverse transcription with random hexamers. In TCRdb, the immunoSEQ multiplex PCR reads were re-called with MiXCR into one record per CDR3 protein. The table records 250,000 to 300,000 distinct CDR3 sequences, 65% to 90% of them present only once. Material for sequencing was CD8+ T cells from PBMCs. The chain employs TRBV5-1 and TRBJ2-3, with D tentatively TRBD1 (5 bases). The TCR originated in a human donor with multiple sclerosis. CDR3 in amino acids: CASSLRQGSEDTQYF. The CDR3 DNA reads TGCGCCAGCAGCTTGAGGCAGGGAAGTGAAGATACGCAGTATTTT.